Shown below are 26 T cell receptor beta chains from a single sample sequenced in a study of cytomegalovirus exposure and HLA in healthy donors. Primers: 60 Vbeta forward and 13 Jbeta reverse. The method was immunoSEQ multiplex PCR; TCRdb's version includes in-frame clones alone and lacks a portion of them. The table lists roughly 130,000 clones, roughly three quarters of them singletons. The sequencing input was PBMCs. All receptors come from a man aged 18 to 29 in good health and CMV-seronegative.

The chain recombines TRBV5-5 with TRBJ1-6; TRBD1 matches 7 bases. The CDR3 extends over 17 amino acids. Per germline, CDR1 SGHKS and CDR2 YYEKEE (reference sequence). Trimming removed 4 bases from V and 0 bases from J; junction bases left unmatched: 7. The CDR3 DNA reads TGTGCCAGCAGCGGTGGACAGGTCAGCTCCTATAATTCACCCCTCCACTTT. It specifies CASSGGQVSSYNSPLHF.

The chain combines TRBV9 with TRBJ2-7, with 10 bases that match TRBD2. Germline V lookup: CDR1 SGDLS, CDR2 YYNGEE. Trimming cost V 4 bases and J 5 bases; bases outside gene matches: 6. The CDR3 length is 14 residues. This CDR3 is CASSPSGRVDEQYF. For the CDR3, the DNA is TGTGCCAGCAGCCCAAGCGGGAGGGTCGACGAGCAGTACTTC.

The J gene is TRBJ1-2, the V gene TRBV18; D remains ambiguous. CDR1 and CDR2 (germline): KGHSH, LQKENI. The CDR3 has 13 residues. Between the trimmed V and J ends, which lost 6 bases and 8 bases, there was a span of 16 bases. CDR3 sequence (DNA): TGTGCCAGCTCCTCCCGCGCGGCGTGGGGCTACACCTTC. It translates to CASSSRAAWGYTF.

This chain connects TRBV28 to TRBJ2-5, with a possible D match to TRBD1 (6 bases). The CDR3 loop spans 13 amino acids. The V and J ends lost 2 bases and 2 bases respectively, with 6 bases between them. Germline loops: CDR1 MDHEN, CDR2 SYDVKM. CDR3 residues: CASSLGQQETQYF. The CDR3 DNA reads TGTGCCAGCAGTTTAGGACAGCAAGAGACCCAGTACTTC. The variable domain in full, with the rest retrieved from reference TRBV28 and TRBJ2-5, is DVKVTQSSRYLVKRTGEKVFLECVQDMDHENMFWYRQDPGLGLRLIYFSYDVKMKEKGDIPEGYSVSREKKERFSLILESASTNQTSMYLCASSLGQQETQYFGPGTRLLVL.

This clone was seen once. The chain joins TRBV4-1 to TRBJ1-2, with TRBD1 as a possible D gene (5 bases). The CDR3 has 17 residues. The V and J ends lost 1 base and 5 bases respectively, with 20 bases between them. CDR1 and CDR2 (germline): MGHRA, YSYEKL. The DNA for the CDR3 is TGCGCCAGCAGCCAAGTTGGGGGTCTTAGCGGGGGGTATGGCTACACCTTC. Translating gives CASSQVGGLSGGYGYTF.

This sequence joins TRBV27 and TRBJ2-7; 8 nucleotides match TRBD2. The CDR3 is 15 residues long. Germline V gene sequence: CDR1 MNHEY, CDR2 SMNVEV (reference sequence). With 4 bases clipped from V and 5 bases from J, the junction kept 10 bases outside the gene matches. This CDR3 reads CASSYSGTSQHEQYF. The CDR3 coding sequence is TGTGCCAGCAGTTATAGCGGGACATCCCAACACGAGCAGTACTTC.

The chain joins TRBV30 to TRBJ2-7, with a tentative D call TRBD1 (5 bases). V was cut by 2 bases and J by 3 bases, with 14 bases left in between. Germline V CDR1 and CDR2: GTSNPN, SVGIG (reference sequence). CDR3 size: 14 residues. The CDR3 spells CAWSLYGRDYEQYV. The CDR3 region has the DNA TGTGCCTGGAGTTTGTATGGCAGGGACTACGAGCAGTACGTC.

The CDR3 nucleotides read TGTGCCATCAGTGAAGGGACTAGCGGGATAGGGGATACGCAGTATTTT. Its protein is CAISEGTSGIGDTQYF. The chain couples TRBV10-3 to TRBJ2-3, with 13 bases lining up with TRBD2. Germline CDR1 ENHRY, CDR2 SYGVKD. The V and J ends lost 3 bases and 6 bases, in that order; junction bases with no gene match: 6. The CDR3 sequence is 16 residues long.

The chain employs TRBV7-9 and TRBJ2-7, with 10 bases lining up with TRBD1. This CDR3 region has 14 residues. Germline CDR1 and CDR2: SEHNR and FQNEAQ (reference sequence). V was clipped by 5 bases and J by 2 bases; unmatched bases: 3. This CDR3 is CASSGQGGTYEQYF. Here the CDR3 DNA reads TGTGCCAGCAGCGGACAGGGGGGGACCTACGAGCAGTACTTC.

J is TRBJ1-5 and V is TRBV7-6; D call uncertain. The CDR3 length is 16 residues. V was trimmed by 0 bases and J by 3 bases, leaving 12 bases between them. Germline loops: CDR1 SGHVS, CDR2 FNYEAQ. The CDR3 DNA reads as TGTGCCAGCAGCTTAGCGTCAGAGGCTTACAATCAGCCCCAGCATTTT. Amino acids: CASSLASEAYNQPQHF.

The chain couples TRBV6-5 to TRBJ2-6, with D hard to call. V was shortened by 6 bases and J by 4 bases, with 10 bases between the two germline ends. This CDR3 has 14 residues. Germline CDR1 reads MNHEY; CDR2 reads SVGAGI. CDR3 in amino acids: CASSRVYGANVLTF. CDR3 in DNA: TGTGCCAGCAGCCGGGTCTACGGGGCCAACGTCCTGACTTTC.

The genes are TRBV4-1 and TRBJ2-5; no reliable D call. Germline CDR1 reads MGHRA; CDR2 reads YSYEKL. Trimming cost V 1 base and J 5 bases, with 11 bases left between them. This CDR3 has 14 amino acids. The CDR3 DNA follows: TGCGCCAGCAGCCAAGTGATAGTCCTCGAGACCCAGTACTTC. This sequence encodes CASSQVIVLETQYF.

The chain has TRBV6-5 and TRBJ2-1; 7 nucleotides line up with TRBD2. Germline CDR1 reads MNHEY; CDR2 reads SVGAGI. The CDR3 totals 13 residues. J was trimmed by 4 bases and V by 6 bases; bases with no gene match: 3. CDR3 region: CASRASGYNEQFF. CDR3 nucleotides: TGTGCCAGCAGGGCTAGCGGTTACAATGAGCAGTTCTTC.

This clone was recorded only once. Other DNA sequences in the same sample also yield this CDR3. The chain has TRBV5-1 and TRBJ1-1; D unclear. The V end was cut by 4 bases, the J end by 0 bases, with 10 bases between. Looked up from germline, CDR1 is SGHRS and CDR2 is YFSETQ. CDR3 length: 14 residues. DNA for the CDR3: TGCGCCAGCAGCCCCGGGAACATGAACACTGAAGCTTTCTTT. As protein: CASSPGNMNTEAFF.

V usage is TRBV2 and J usage is TRBJ2-5, with 7 bases fitting TRBD1. In germline, CDR1 is SNHLY, CDR2 FYNNEI. J gave up 0 bases and V 7 bases, and 11 bases lay outside the gene matches. This CDR3 is 16 amino acids long. CDR3 sequence: CASTSTGDQYQETQYF. CDR3 nucleotide sequence: TGTGCCAGCACCTCCACAGGGGACCAGTACCAAGAGACCCAGTACTTC.

The CDR3 DNA sequence: TGTGCCAGCAGCTTGGATCTAGCGGGACGGTCCTACAATGAGCAGTTCTTC. It translates to CASSLDLAGRSYNEQFF. V is TRBV5-6 and J is TRBJ2-1, with 9 positions matching TRBD2. J lost 1 base, V lost 0 bases, and 5 bases had no gene match. The CDR3 has 17 residues. In germline, CDR1 is SGHDT, CDR2 YYEEEE.

This rearrangement joins TRBV23-1 to TRBJ1-5; possibly TRBD1 for D (6 bases). TRBV23-1 qualifies as an ORF whose function is uncertain. CDR3 length equals 17 residues. V lost 1 base and J lost 0, with 13 bases in between. DNA of the CDR3: TGCGCCAGCAGTCAATACGGGACACCATATAGCAATCAGCCCCAGCATTTT. This codes for CASSQYGTPYSNQPQHF.

This clone was picked up one time. The chain joins TRBV11-2 to TRBJ2-1; 8 bases match TRBD1. The germline gives CDR1 SGHAT, CDR2 FQNNGV. V gave up 5 bases and J gave up 9 bases; unmatched junction bases: 12. This CDR3 is 15 amino acids long. CDR3 bases: TGTGCCAGCAGCCCAATTCAGGGGGCAGTCAGTGAGCAGTTCTTC. The encoded protein is CASSPIQGAVSEQFF.

The chain joins TRBV5-1 to TRBJ2-1; 11 bases map to TRBD1. CDR1 SGHRS and CDR2 YFSETQ come from the germline V gene. The ends lost 3 bases at V and 2 bases at J; junction bases unmatched: 4. This CDR3 has 16 amino acids. The chain's CDR3 is CASSYGTGGTYNEQFF. Here the CDR3 DNA reads TGCGCCAGCAGCTACGGGACAGGGGGTACCTACAATGAGCAGTTCTTC. Together with reference TRBV5-1 and TRBJ2-1, the CDR3 gives the full variable domain: KAGVTQTPRYLIKTRGQQVTLSCSPISGHRSVSWYQQTPGQGLQFLFEYFSETQRNKGNFPGRFSGRQFSNSRSEMNVSTLELGDSALYLCASSYGTGGTYNEQFFGPGTRLTVL.

The chain couples TRBV5-8 to TRBJ1-1; tentative D call: TRBD1 (6 bases). This CDR3 comprises 14 residues. V gave up 7 bases and J gave up 0 bases, with 13 bases separating them. Germline values: CDR1 SGHTS, CDR2 YDEGEE. This CDR3 is CASPRGLMNTEAFF. For the CDR3, the DNA is TGTGCCAGCCCCAGGGGATTAATGAACACTGAAGCTTTCTTT.

Judged by abundance, this clone is medium-sized. The chain has TRBV4-1 and TRBJ2-7; D gene uncertain. The CDR3 covers 16 residues. In germline, CDR1 is MGHRA, CDR2 YSYEKL. Trimming took off 0 bases at V and 1 base at J, with 13 bases between the two ends. CDR3 protein: CASSQEGRVWSYEQYV. CDR3 coding DNA: TGCGCCAGCAGCCAAGAAGGTCGGGTTTGGTCCTACGAGCAGTACGTC.

This clone was seen a handful of times. V and J are TRBV6-6 and TRBJ2-1; D remains unclear. Trimming shortened V by 2 bases and J by 6 bases, and 8 bases separated the two germline ends. The CDR3 is made up of 13 amino acids. Germline V gene data show CDR1 as MNHNY and CDR2 as SVGAGI (reference sequence). The CDR3 region is CASSYPPSNEQFF. CDR3 sequence (DNA): TGTGCCAGCAGTTACCCGCCCAGCAATGAGCAGTTCTTC.

The V and J genes are TRBV29-1 and TRBJ2-5; TRBD2 is a possible D gene (6 bases). V gave up 4 bases and J gave up 7 bases, with 13 bases separating them. The CDR3 has 12 amino acids. The germline gives CDR1 SQVTM, CDR2 ANQGSEA. The CDR3 protein is CSVARVGGTQYF. The CDR3 nucleotides read TGCAGCGTTGCCAGGGTGGGAGGGACCCAGTACTTC.

This chain links TRBV6-6 with TRBJ2-1; 7 bases match TRBD1. CDR3 size: 15 residues. Germline V gives CDR1 MNHNY, CDR2 SVGAGI (reference sequence). The ends lost 0 bases at V and 7 bases at J; junction bases unmatched: 6. CDR3 coding DNA: TGTGCCAGCAGTTACTCTCGCCCAGGGGGTAATGAGCAGTTCTTC. It is translated as CASSYSRPGGNEQFF.

The gene calls are TRBV27 and TRBJ1-2, with 8 positions matching TRBD1. The CDR3 contains 12 residues. J lost 4 bases, V lost 10 bases, and 5 bases had no gene match. Germline V gene sequence: CDR1 MNHEY, CDR2 SMNVEV (reference sequence). The CDR3 region is CATATGGYGYTF. The CDR3 coding sequence is TGTGCCACCGCCACAGGGGGCTATGGCTACACCTTC.

V and J are TRBV7-2 and TRBJ2-1; D is possibly TRBD2 (5 bases). The CDR3 is 15 amino acids. The germline V and J ends were trimmed by 1 base and 5 bases, with 12 bases remaining between them. Germline assignment: CDR1 SGHTA and CDR2 FQGNSA. The chain's CDR3 is CASSLVRLAHNEQFF. The CDR3 nucleotides read TGTGCCAGCAGCTTAGTCAGGCTAGCCCACAATGAGCAGTTCTTC.